Sequencing of this TCR beta chain was carried out in a study of blood T cell repertoires in COVID-19. Study summary: Sources were T cells, B-cell-depleted T cells, or PBMCs; the material itself was cDNA or gDNA.

The method was immunoSEQ multiplex PCR; TCRdb's version includes in-frame clones alone and lacks a portion of them. The sample includes more than 25,000 clones, approximately 90% of them seen just once. This sequence was found in a man in his 60s with active COVID-19. The sample taken for sequencing was peripheral blood.

In DNA form, the CDR3 reads TGTGCCAGTACCAGGGGTGGTCTCTCCTACGAGCAGTACTTC. It translates to CASTRGGLSYEQYF. V gene TRBV28 combines with J gene TRBJ2-7; D may be TRBD1 (6 bases). The germline V and J ends were trimmed by 9 bases and 0 bases, with 15 bases remaining between them. Germline loops: CDR1 MDHEN, CDR2 SYDVKM. CDR3 size: 14 residues.